The 17 T cell receptor beta chains listed next were all sequenced from one sample in a study of blood T cell repertoires in COVID-19. Libraries were prepared by immunoSEQ multiplex PCR; TCRdb keeps only in-frame clonotypes and omits some of them. This sample carries 310,000 or so clones, roughly nine tenths of them seen once, and the ten largest clones take 5.5% to 7%. The specimen sequenced was PBMCs or T cells enriched from blood (not recorded which). The receptors were gathered from a woman aged 40 to 50 who had recovered from COVID-19.

V and J are TRBV7-2 and TRBJ2-5; 10 nucleotides line up with TRBD1. V lost 5 bases and J lost 5; bases outside the gene matches: 5. This CDR3 is 14 amino acids long. The V gene's germline CDR1 is SGHTA and CDR2 FQGNSA. CDR3 region: CASSQTGGWETQYF. In DNA, the CDR3 is TGTGCCAGCAGCCAGACAGGGGGCTGGGAGACCCAGTACTTC.

The CDR3 here is CASSASSQETQYF. CDR3 coding DNA: TGTGCCAGCAGCGCCTCTAGCCAAGAGACCCAGTACTTC. The chain carries TRBV7-3 and TRBJ2-5; unclear D gene. The germline gives CDR1 SGHTA, CDR2 FQGTGA. With 5 bases removed from V and 1 base from J, the gap between germline ends came to 8 bases. CDR3 length: 13 amino acids.

The genes are TRBV11-2 and TRBJ1-1, with 7 bases that match TRBD1. The CDR3 sequence is 17 residues long. CDR1 is SGHAT and CDR2 is FQNNGV in the germline V gene. J gave up 3 bases and V 5 bases, and 15 bases lay outside the gene matches. The CDR3 is CASSPLAYRGGDTEAFF. As DNA, the CDR3 is TGTGCCAGCAGCCCGTTAGCCTACAGGGGCGGGGACACTGAAGCTTTCTTT.

This clone was seen only once. CDR3 DNA: TGTGCCAGCAGTACAGGACGAAGAATCGTAGGCTACACCTTC. Residues: CASSTGRRIVGYTF. The chain has TRBV28 and TRBJ1-2; D might be TRBD1 (5 bases). The CDR3 runs 14 residues. CDR1 is MDHEN and CDR2 is SYDVKM in the germline V gene. Trimming left V 5 bases short and J 8 bases short, with 18 bases between.

This chain links TRBV2 with TRBJ2-7, with 9 bases fitting TRBD2. The V segment lost 2 bases and the J segment 4 bases; nucleotides outside the gene matches: 12. Germline CDR1 reads SNHLY; CDR2 reads FYNNEI. This CDR3 region has 17 residues. CDR3 nucleotide sequence: TGTGCCAGCAGTGAACCGACTAGCGGCCAGGGTCTGTACGAGCAGTACTTC. Its translation: CASSEPTSGQGLYEQYF. The variable domain in full, with the rest retrieved from reference TRBV2 and TRBJ2-7, is EPEVTQTPSHQVTQMGQEVILRCVPISNHLYFYWYRQILGQKVEFLVSFYNNEISEKSEIFDDQFSVERPDGSNFTLKIRSTKLEDSAMYFCASSEPTSGQGLYEQYFGPGTRLTVT.

The chain combines TRBV28 with TRBJ2-7; D is perhaps TRBD2 (5 bases). CDR1 and CDR2 from the germline V gene are MDHEN and SYDVKM. V lost 3 bases and J lost 3, with 12 bases in between. This CDR3 has 14 amino acids. CDR3 residues: CASSFAGRNYEQYF. The CDR3 DNA sequence: TGTGCCAGCAGTTTCGCGGGTCGCAACTACGAGCAGTACTTC.

The CDR3 region has the DNA TGTGCCAGCAGCCAGGACACAGACGAGCAGTACTTC. This codes for CASSQDTDEQYF. The chain joins TRBV3-1 (or the pseudogene TRBV3-2) to TRBJ2-7; a weak D match, TRBD1 (5 bases). The V gene lost 3 bases and the J gene lost 5 bases, with 8 bases spanning the gap. The CDR3 totals 12 residues. CDR1 and CDR2 (germline): LGHDT, YNNKEL (reference sequence).

The rearrangement joins TRBV7-2 to TRBJ2-1; 9 bases map to TRBD2. V shed 5 bases, J shed 6 bases, and the junction held 11 bases outside the gene matches. The CDR3 has 16 amino acids. Germline-derived CDR1 and CDR2 are SGHTA and FQGNSA. The CDR3 spells CASSPVGRGGLNEQFF. Written as DNA, the CDR3 is TGTGCCAGCAGCCCCGTGGGGCGGGGGGGGCTCAATGAGCAGTTCTTC.

This chain uses TRBV11-2 with TRBJ2-7; weak D call: TRBD2 (6 bases). This CDR3 is built from 14 residues. V was shortened by 5 bases and J by 2 bases, with 13 bases between the two germline ends. CDR1 is SGHAT and CDR2 is FQNNGV in the germline V gene. The CDR3 coding sequence is TGTGCCAGCAGCCGTAGCGGAGACGCCTACGAGCAGTACTTC. It is translated as CASSRSGDAYEQYF.

J is TRBJ1-5 and V is TRBV6-5; tentatively, D is TRBD1 (6 bases). The CDR3 runs 14 residues. Trimming left V 6 bases short and J 6 bases short, with 15 bases between. Germline loops: CDR1 MNHEY, CDR2 SVGAGI. The chain's CDR3 is CASRSHRVGQPQHF. The CDR3 bases are TGTGCCAGCAGATCCCACAGGGTGGGTCAGCCCCAGCATTTT.

This chain connects TRBV28 to TRBJ2-7; 7 nucleotides agree with TRBD1. Per germline, CDR1 MDHEN and CDR2 SYDVKM. V trimming: 5 bases; J trimming: 0 bases; junction bases outside the gene matches: 10. The CDR3 sequence is 16 residues long. The CDR3 DNA reads TGTGCCAGCAGTACCTACAGGGGAAAGGGCTCCTACGAGCAGTACTTC. The encoded protein is CASSTYRGKGSYEQYF.

V and J are TRBV29-1 and TRBJ2-7; 9 bases align to TRBD2. V was pared by 6 bases and J by 3 bases, with 6 bases of the junction left unmatched. This CDR3 is 13 amino acids long. Germline CDR1 and CDR2: SQVTM and ANQGSEA. The CDR3 DNA reads TGCAGCGTGACAACGACTAGCGGCTACGAGCAGTACTTC. As protein: CSVTTTSGYEQYF.

About this clone: Germline and junction disagree at one end, which may indicate a read error. The chain couples TRBV25-1 to TRBJ2-5, with D perhaps matching TRBD2 (5 bases). The CDR3 runs 15 residues. Germline CDR1 is MGHDK and CDR2 is SYGVNS. In DNA, the CDR3 is TGTGCCAGCAGTCCGACACGAGGACGGGGTGAGAGCCAGTACTTC. Translation gives CASSPTRGRGESQYF.

This chain joins TRBV3-1 (or the pseudogene TRBV3-2) and TRBJ2-7; 9 bases are a match to TRBD2. V shed 1 base and J 5 bases; nucleotides not matched to a gene: 6. This CDR3 is 15 amino acids long. Per germline, CDR1 LGHDT and CDR2 YNNKEL (reference sequence). The CDR3 DNA reads as TGTGCCAGCAGCCAAGGCATAGCGGGAGTCCACGAGCAGTACTTC. Its translation is CASSQGIAGVHEQYF.

This sequence joins TRBV28 and TRBJ1-4; TRBD1 aligns across 11 bases. This CDR3 has 15 residues. In germline, CDR1 is MDHEN, CDR2 SYDVKM. Trimming took 0 bases from V and 7 from J; bases not matched to a gene: 1. CDR3 residues: CASSLWDRGLEKLFF. CDR3 nucleotide sequence: TGTGCCAGCAGTTTATGGGACAGGGGGCTTGAAAAACTGTTTTTT.

The V gene is TRBV19, the J gene TRBJ1-1; 7 nucleotides agree with TRBD1. The V and J ends lost 9 bases and 1 base, in that order; junction bases with no gene match: 5. The CDR3 is 13 residues long. Germline-derived CDR1 and CDR2 are LNHDA and SQIVND (reference sequence). The CDR3 DNA sequence: TGTGCCAGCATAGACAGGGCGAACACTGAAGCTTTCTTT. Translating gives CASIDRANTEAFF. Complete variable domain (other parts from reference TRBV19 and TRBJ1-1): DGGITQSPKYLFRKEGQNVTLSCEQNLNHDAMYWYRQDPGQGLRLIYYSQIVNDFQKGDIAEGYSVSREKKESFPLTVTSAQKNPTAFYLCASIDRANTEAFFGQGTRLTVV.

This chain joins TRBV3-1 (or the pseudogene TRBV3-2) and TRBJ2-2, with D possibly TRBD2 on 6 matching bases. Between the trimmed V and J ends, which lost 1 base and 4 bases, there was a span of 16 bases. The germline V gene has CDR1 LGHDT and CDR2 YNNKEL (reference sequence). The CDR3 is made up of 17 amino acids. The CDR3 DNA reads TGTGCCAGCAGCCAAGGGGTGACTAGTCGTGGCACCGGGGAGCTGTTTTTT. As protein: CASSQGVTSRGTGELFF.